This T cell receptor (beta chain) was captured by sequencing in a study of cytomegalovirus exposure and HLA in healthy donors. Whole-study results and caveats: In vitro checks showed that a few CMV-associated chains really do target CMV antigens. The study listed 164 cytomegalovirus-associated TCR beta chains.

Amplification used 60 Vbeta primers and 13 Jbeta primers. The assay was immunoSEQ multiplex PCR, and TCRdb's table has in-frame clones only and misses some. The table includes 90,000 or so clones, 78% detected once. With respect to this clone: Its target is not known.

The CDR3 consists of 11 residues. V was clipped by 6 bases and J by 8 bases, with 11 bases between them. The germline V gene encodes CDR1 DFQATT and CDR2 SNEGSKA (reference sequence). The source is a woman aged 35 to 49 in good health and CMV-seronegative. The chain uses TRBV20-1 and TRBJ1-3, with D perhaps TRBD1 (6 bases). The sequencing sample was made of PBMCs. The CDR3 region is CSARTADTIYF. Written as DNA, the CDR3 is TGCAGTGCCCGGACAGCGGACACCATATATTTT.